This T cell receptor beta chain was retrieved from a study of blood T cell repertoires in COVID-19. Across the whole study: COVID-19 samples, acute and convalescent, were from the United States, Italy and Spain. PBMCs, B-cell-depleted T cells, or T cells were the source of the cDNA or gDNA that made up the material.

CDR3 size: 14 residues. The germline CDR1 and CDR2 sequences are SGHDT and YYEEEE. V was pared by 2 bases and J by 2 bases, with 10 bases between. Produced via immunoSEQ multiplex PCR; TCRdb's table is partial and in-frame only. Of some 170,000 clones in the sample, around 90% were seen once. The source is a woman in her fifties or sixties with acute or convalescent COVID-19. V and J are TRBV5-6 and TRBJ1-2; maybe TRBD1 (5 bases). The sequenced sample was peripheral blood. The CDR3 region is CASSFQDINYGYTF. The CDR3 coding sequence is TGTGCCAGCAGCTTCCAGGACATAAACTATGGCTACACCTTC.